The 32 T cell receptor beta chains reported below all come from one sample, sequenced in a study of blood T cells in healthy people across ages. Then a second PCR, running roughly 7 to 11 cycles, was carried out with a sample-barcoded 5' primer and a J-beta primer mix. TCRdb reanalysed the 5' RACE reads using MiXCR and keeps one entry per CDR3 protein. The repertoire holds fewer than 900,000 distinct CDR3 sequences, with 35% to 45% as singletons. Sequenced sample: blood. These receptors were obtained from a woman aged 60-75 years in good health.

The chain couples TRBV21-1 to TRBJ2-5. TRBV21-1 is an annotated pseudogene. The CDR3 extends over 15 amino acids. This CDR3 reads CASSEALGVQETQYF. Written as DNA, the CDR3 is TGTGCCAGCAGCGAAGCGCTTGGCGTGCAAGAGACCCAGTACTTC.

The chain links TRBV9 to TRBJ2-2, with TRBD2 matching over 7 bases. The trim removed 0 bases at V and 5 bases at J, leaving 7 bases unmatched. This CDR3 contains 16 residues. Looked up from germline, CDR1 is SGDLS and CDR2 is YYNGEE. The CDR3 sequence: CASSVDAGEGTGELFF. DNA of the CDR3: TGTGCCAGCAGCGTAGATGCGGGAGAAGGAACCGGGGAGCTGTTTTTT.

This clonotype was detected many times. The genes are TRBV4-2 and TRBJ2-1; D possibly corresponds to TRBD2 (6 bases). This CDR3 has 16 residues. Trimming pared 1 base from V and 3 bases from J, leaving 13 bases between. CDR1 and CDR2 (germline): LGHNA, YNFKEQ. CDR3 DNA: TGTGCCAGCAGCCAAGGGGCGGGATCGAGCTACAATGAGCAGTTCTTC. It codes for CASSQGAGSSYNEQFF.

V is TRBV20-1 and J is TRBJ2-5, with 11 bases matching TRBD1. The CDR3 is 13 residues long. Germline V gene sequence: CDR1 DFQATT, CDR2 SNEGSKA (reference sequence). V shed 1 base, J shed 11 bases, and the junction held 6 bases outside the gene matches. The CDR3: CSARAGQGVEQYF. CDR3 nucleotide sequence: TGCAGTGCTAGAGCGGGACAGGGGGTTGAGCAGTACTTC.

In its sample, this clonotype was seen a few times. CDR3 loop: CASSQDRGKAGEQYF. The CDR3 DNA follows: TGCGCCAGCAGCCAAGATAGGGGAAAGGCGGGAGAGCAGTACTTC. V and J are TRBV4-1 and TRBJ2-5, with TRBD2 matching over 7 bases. CDR3 length equals 15 residues. Trimming removed 0 bases from V and 11 bases from J; junction bases left unmatched: 12. Germline V gene data show CDR1 as MGHRA and CDR2 as YSYEKL.

The rearrangement uses TRBV29-1 and TRBJ2-3; 9 positions agree with TRBD2. Trimming took 6 bases from V and 1 from J; bases not matched to a gene: 14. There are 17 residues in the CDR3. CDR1 and CDR2 from the germline V gene are SQVTM and ANQGSEA. CDR3 amino acids: CSVGISKASGGTDTQYF. The DNA for the CDR3 is TGCAGCGTGGGAATTTCAAAGGCTAGCGGGGGCACAGATACGCAGTATTTT.

This clonotype occurred a few times. One end of the junction does not line up with germline, which may come from a read error. V and J are TRBV5-1 and TRBJ2-3; 9 bases align to TRBD2. CDR3 length: 17 amino acids. Germline CDR1 SGHRS, CDR2 YFSETQ. Here the CDR3 DNA reads TGCGCCAGCAGCGACGTAGCTGCGGGAGGGCCCGCAGATACGAAGTATTTT. As protein: CASSDVAAGGPADTKYF.

This clonotype occurred many times. The chain employs TRBV20-1 and TRBJ2-3; 10 positions agree with TRBD2. J was trimmed by 3 bases and V by 0 bases; bases with no gene match: 9. The germline gives CDR1 DFQATT, CDR2 SNEGSKA (reference sequence). The CDR3 extends over 17 amino acids. The DNA of the CDR3 is TGCAGTGCTAGAGATCGGGCTAGCGGGAGTCAAACAGATACGCAGTATTTT. It codes for CSARDRASGSQTDTQYF.

This chain uses TRBV7-2 with TRBJ1-2; no clear D. Germline V CDR1 and CDR2: SGHTA, FQGNSA. Trimming left V 5 bases short and J 8 bases short, with 21 bases between. The CDR3 runs 15 residues. CDR3 region: CASSPISAGSSGYTF. The CDR3 DNA reads TGTGCCAGCAGCCCCATTTCGGCAGGATCGTCAGGCTACACCTTC. Variable domain in full (rest from reference TRBV7-2 and TRBJ1-2): GAGVSQSPSNKVTEKGKDVELRCDPISGHTALYWYRQSLGQGLEFLIYFQGNSAPDKSGLPSDRFSAERTGGSVSTLTIQRTQQEDSAVYLCASSPISAGSSGYTFGSGTRLTVV.

This chain links TRBV5-4 with TRBJ2-1, with TRBD2 matching over 8 bases. V shed 3 bases, J shed 6 bases, and the junction held 5 bases outside the gene matches. Germline CDR1 and CDR2: SGHNT and YYREEE (reference sequence). The CDR3 totals 14 residues. CDR3 loop: CASSSRTSPNEQFF. The CDR3 region has the DNA TGTGCCAGCAGCTCCAGGACTAGCCCCAATGAGCAGTTCTTC.

At least ten counts were recorded for this clonotype. The CDR3 sequence: CASTKKGHNQPQHF. In DNA, the CDR3 is TGTGCCAGCACTAAAAAGGGCCACAATCAGCCCCAGCATTTT. The genes are TRBV28 and TRBJ1-5; D uncertain. Germline V gene data show CDR1 as MDHEN and CDR2 as SYDVKM. The CDR3 consists of 14 residues. Between the trimmed V and J ends, which lost 7 bases and 3 bases, there was a span of 13 bases. Combining the CDR3 with reference TRBV28 and TRBJ1-5 gives the whole variable domain DVKVTQSSRYLVKRTGEKVFLECVQDMDHENMFWYRQDPGLGLRLIYFSYDVKMKEKGDIPEGYSVSREKKERFSLILESASTNQTSMYLCASTKKGHNQPQHFGDGTRLSIL.

The gene calls are TRBV9 and TRBJ2-7; D is perhaps TRBD1 or TRBD2 (7 bases each). Germline lookup yields CDR1 SGDLS and CDR2 YYNGEE. Deletions cut 2 bases from V and 7 bases from J, with 16 bases between. This CDR3 comprises 14 residues. CDR3 bases: TGTGCCAGCAGCGTCGGTCAGGGGGAGGGGGAGCAGTACTTC. It translates to CASSVGQGEGEQYF. The full variable domain, rest sourced from reference TRBV9 and TRBJ2-7, is DSGVTQTPKHLITATGQRVTLRCSPRSGDLSVYWYQQSLDQGLQFLIQYYNGEERAKGNILERFSAQQFPDLHSELNLSSLELGDSALYFCASSVGQGEGEQYFGPGTRLTVT.

The chain is built from TRBV7-9 and TRBJ2-1, with 11 bases that match TRBD1. The J call is doubtful: the DNA matches TRBJ2-7 better. This CDR3 has 15 amino acids. The germline CDR1 and CDR2 sequences are SEHNR and FQNEAQ (reference sequence). The CDR3: CASSRTGGPYNEQYF. CDR3 nucleotides: TGTGCCAGCAGCCGGACAGGGGGCCCCTACAATGAGCAGTACTTC.

J is TRBJ2-4 and V is TRBV18, with 9 bases matching TRBD2. From germline, CDR1 is KGHSH and CDR2 LQKENI. CDR3 length: 16 amino acids. V gave up 1 base and J gave up 9 bases; unmatched junction bases: 10. The CDR3 sequence: CASSPRISGGETIQYF. The CDR3 DNA sequence: TGTGCCAGCTCACCACGGATTAGCGGGGGAGAAACCATTCAGTACTTC.

This chain links TRBV29-1 with TRBJ2-1; D not certain. Germline CDR1 and CDR2: SQVTM and ANQGSEA. V dropped 3 bases and J dropped 5 bases, with 14 bases sitting between them. This CDR3 is 14 amino acids long. CDR3 DNA: TGCAGCGTTGATTTAGTGGGGATAAACAATGAGCAGTTCTTC. Amino acids: CSVDLVGINNEQFF.

The chain carries TRBV4-1 and TRBJ2-1, with a tentative D call TRBD2 (5 bases). CDR1 and CDR2 (germline): MGHRA, YSYEKL. Trimming took off 1 base at V and 6 bases at J, with 10 bases between the two ends. The length of the CDR3 is 14 residues. CDR3 sequence (DNA): TGCGCCAGCAGCCAAGCACTAGGCGGCAATGAGCAGTTCTTC. Protein: CASSQALGGNEQFF.

V usage is TRBV18 and J usage is TRBJ1-6; 10 nucleotides agree with TRBD1. This CDR3 contains 14 residues. V shed 6 bases, J shed 10 bases, and the junction held 6 bases outside the gene matches. Looked up from germline, CDR1 is KGHSH and CDR2 is LQKENI. CDR3 nucleotide sequence: TGTGCCAGCTCGCTTGGACAGGGGGAATCACCCCTCCACTTT. It encodes CASSLGQGESPLHF. Variable domain in full (rest from reference TRBV18 and TRBJ1-6): NAGVMQNPRHLVRRRGQEARLRCSPMKGHSHVYWYRQLPEEGLKFMVYLQKENIIDESGMPKERFSAEFPKEGPSILRIQQVVRGDSAAYFCASSLGQGESPLHFGNGTRLTVT.

The chain joins TRBV3-1 to TRBJ2-5; either TRBD1 or TRBD2 may supply D (6 bases each). CDR3 length: 15 residues. Germline CDR1 LGHDT, CDR2 YNNKEL (reference sequence). V was shortened by 1 base and J by 4 bases, with 13 bases between the two germline ends. DNA for the CDR3: TGTGCCAGCAGCCAAGTTCCGGAGGGGGGAGAGACCCAGTACTTC. As protein: CASSQVPEGGETQYF.

V is TRBV12-3 or TRBV12-4 and J is TRBJ2-7, with D uncertain. CDR3 length: 12 residues. Trimming left V 5 bases short and J 2 bases short, with 7 bases between. The CDR3 loop is CASSILTYEQYF. CDR3 DNA sequence: TGTGCCAGCAGTATCCTTACCTACGAGCAGTACTTC.

This clonotype was picked up a small number of times. The V gene is TRBV10-3, the J gene TRBJ1-1, with D uncertain. V was pared by 0 bases and J by 2 bases, with 4 bases between. This CDR3 has 13 residues. Germline V gene lookup returns CDR1 ENHRY and CDR2 SYGVKD. In DNA, the CDR3 is TGTGCCATCAGTGAGTCCGCCAACACTGAAGCTTTCTTT. Protein: CAISESANTEAFF.

The genes are TRBV21-1 and TRBJ2-1; the table's D gene call, TRBD1, was not cross checked with the DNA. TRBV21-1 is an annotated pseudogene. This CDR3 spans 17 amino acids. The CDR3 nucleotides are TGTGCCAGCAGCAAGACCCCATGGCGGGGGCCGGACAATGAGCAGTTCTTC. It is translated as CASSKTPWRGPDNEQFF.

This chain joins TRBV7-2 and TRBJ1-3, with D hard to call. Per the germline V gene, CDR1 is SGHTA and CDR2 is FQGNSA. Trimming took 4 bases from V and 1 from J, leaving 5 bases between them. The CDR3 is 13 residues long. In nucleotides, the CDR3 is TGTGCCAGCAGCTCAGGTTCTGGAAACACCATATATTTT. The encoded protein is CASSSGSGNTIYF.

This clonotype showed up just a few times. The chain joins TRBV29-1 to TRBJ2-5; 7 nucleotides match TRBD2. J was trimmed by 5 bases and V by 4 bases; bases with no gene match: 10. Germline V lookup: CDR1 SQVTM, CDR2 ANQGSEA. This CDR3 has 14 amino acids. This chain's CDR3 is CSVVPLKGGETQYF. In DNA form, the CDR3 reads TGCAGCGTTGTGCCCCTCAAGGGAGGGGAGACCCAGTACTTC.

In its sample, this clonotype was seen many times. This chain uses TRBV4-3 with TRBJ1-4; D not certain. The CDR3 runs to 15 residues. V gave up 4 bases and J gave up 1 base, with 10 bases separating them. Germline CDR1 reads LGHNA; CDR2 reads YSLEER. Written as DNA, the CDR3 is TGCGCCAGCAGCCCTGGCGTGCTAACTAATGAAAAACTGTTTTTT. It is translated as CASSPGVLTNEKLFF.

The V call is TRBV20-1, the J call TRBJ1-1, with 7 bases matching TRBD1. CDR3 size: 15 residues. The V gene end was trimmed by 0 bases and the J gene end by 4 bases; junction bases not matched to a gene: 8. Germline loops: CDR1 DFQATT, CDR2 SNEGSKA (reference sequence). Here the CDR3 DNA reads TGCAGTGCTAGAGATCCAATAGGGGGCTTCACTGAAGCTTTCTTT. It encodes CSARDPIGGFTEAFF.

This clonotype was recorded at least ten times. J is TRBJ1-2 and V is TRBV27; TRBD1 agrees at 7 bases. Germline V gene sequence: CDR1 MNHEY, CDR2 SMNVEV (reference sequence). Trimming cost V 2 bases and J 3 bases; bases outside gene matches: 0. The CDR3 totals 13 residues. The CDR3 spells CASSLTGDYGYTF. CDR3 nucleotides: TGTGCCAGCAGTTTAACAGGGGACTATGGCTACACCTTC.

The chain joins TRBV12-5 to TRBJ2-5, with 7 positions matching TRBD1. The J call may be in error: the DNA end matches TRBJ2-7 better. Germline CDR1 LGHNT, CDR2 FRNRAP. The CDR3 sequence is 16 residues long. CDR3 nucleotide sequence: TGTGCTAGTGGTTTGGGGCCCGGGACAGAAACCCACGAGCAGTACTTC. Amino acids: CASGLGPGTETHEQYF.

This clonotype occurred a few times. The rearrangement links TRBV20-1 to TRBJ1-2; D is unresolved. Trimming removed 3 bases at V and 0 bases at J, with 14 bases between. CDR3 length: 15 amino acids. CDR1 and CDR2 (germline): DFQATT, SNEGSKA (reference sequence). CDR3 bases: TGCAGTGCTAGCCTAAGCGAATCTACTAACTATGGCTACACCTTC. It encodes CSASLSESTNYGYTF.

Notes on this clonotype: Given a much more abundant clone one base away, this may be a read error. The chain links TRBV12-3 or TRBV12-4 to TRBJ2-7; D is perhaps TRBD2 (5 bases). CDR3 size: 15 residues. The V end was cut by 4 bases, the J end by 1 base, with 14 bases between. The CDR3: CASSWGVGESYEQYF. The CDR3 coding sequence is TGTGCCAGCAGTTGGGGAGTGGGAGAGTCCTACGAGCAGTACTTC.

This chain connects TRBV20-1 to TRBJ1-4; D is uncertain. Germline V lookup: CDR1 DFQATT, CDR2 SNEGSKA (reference sequence). V was trimmed by 6 bases and J by 5 bases, leaving 16 bases between them. This CDR3 has 14 residues. The CDR3 spells CSADRRSQNEKLFF. The CDR3 DNA follows: TGCAGTGCCGACCGTCGGAGTCAGAATGAAAAACTGTTTTTT.

The J gene is TRBJ2-1, the V gene TRBV20-1, with 7 bases fitting TRBD2. Germline-derived CDR1 and CDR2 are DFQATT and SNEGSKA (reference sequence). There are 13 residues in the CDR3. The junction had 8 bases not matched to a gene; V was cut back by 7 bases and J by 5 bases. The CDR3 bases are TGCAGTGGTCAGCTAGCGGACAACAATGAGCAGTTCTTC. It encodes CSGQLADNNEQFF.

J is TRBJ2-3 and V is TRBV20-1; D unclear. The CDR3 is 12 residues long. The V gene's germline CDR1 is DFQATT and CDR2 SNEGSKA (reference sequence). Trimming removed 3 bases from V and 5 bases from J, with 9 bases in between. CDR3 sequence (DNA): TGCAGTGCTAGGACCCAAGGAGATACGCAGTATTTT. This codes for CSARTQGDTQYF.